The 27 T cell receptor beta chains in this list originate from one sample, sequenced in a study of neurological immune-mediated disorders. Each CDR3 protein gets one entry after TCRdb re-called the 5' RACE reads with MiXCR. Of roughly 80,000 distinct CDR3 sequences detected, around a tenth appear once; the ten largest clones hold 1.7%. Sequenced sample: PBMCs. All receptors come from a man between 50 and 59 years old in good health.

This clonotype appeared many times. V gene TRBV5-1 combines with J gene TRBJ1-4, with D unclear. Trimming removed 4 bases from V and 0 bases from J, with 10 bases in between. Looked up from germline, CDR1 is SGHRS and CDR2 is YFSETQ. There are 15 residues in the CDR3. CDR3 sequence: CASSIDGATNEKLFF. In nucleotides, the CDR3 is TGCGCCAGCAGCATTGACGGAGCAACTAATGAAAAACTGTTTTTT.

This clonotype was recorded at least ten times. For the CDR3, the DNA is TGCAGTGCTCAGGACAGGGGGGGCAAGAGCAATCAGCCCCAGCATTTT. Protein product: CSAQDRGGKSNQPQHF. The V call is TRBV20-1, the J call TRBJ1-5; 10 nucleotides align to TRBD1. After removal of 5 bases from V and 1 base from J, the junction contained 8 bases not matched to a gene. This CDR3 contains 16 residues. In germline, CDR1 is DFQATT, CDR2 SNEGSKA (reference sequence).

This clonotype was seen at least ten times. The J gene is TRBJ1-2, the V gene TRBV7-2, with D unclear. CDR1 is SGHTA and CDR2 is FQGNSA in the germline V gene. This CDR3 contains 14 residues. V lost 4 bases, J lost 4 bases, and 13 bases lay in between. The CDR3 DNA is TGTGCCAGCAGCTCTTCAGCAGCAGTCTATGGCTACACCTTC. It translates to CASSSSAAVYGYTF.

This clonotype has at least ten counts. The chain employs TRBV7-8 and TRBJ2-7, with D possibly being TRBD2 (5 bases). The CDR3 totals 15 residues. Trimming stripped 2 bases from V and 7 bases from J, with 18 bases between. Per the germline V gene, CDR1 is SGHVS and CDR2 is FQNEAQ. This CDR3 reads CASSLRLLAGKEQYF. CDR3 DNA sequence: TGTGCCAGCAGCTTAAGATTACTCGCGGGCAAAGAGCAGTACTTC.

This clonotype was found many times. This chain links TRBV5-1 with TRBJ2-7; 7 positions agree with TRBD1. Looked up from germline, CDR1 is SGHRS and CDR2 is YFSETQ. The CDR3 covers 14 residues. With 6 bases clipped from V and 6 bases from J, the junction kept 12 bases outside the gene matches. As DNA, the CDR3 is TGCGCCAGCAAAAAGTGGACAGGCGTAGGCGAGCAGTACTTC. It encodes CASKKWTGVGEQYF.

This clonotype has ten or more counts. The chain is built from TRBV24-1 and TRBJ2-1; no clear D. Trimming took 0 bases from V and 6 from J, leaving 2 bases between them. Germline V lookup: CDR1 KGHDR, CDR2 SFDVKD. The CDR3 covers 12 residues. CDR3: CATSDLGNEQFF. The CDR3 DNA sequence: TGTGCCACCAGTGATTTGGGCAATGAGCAGTTCTTC.

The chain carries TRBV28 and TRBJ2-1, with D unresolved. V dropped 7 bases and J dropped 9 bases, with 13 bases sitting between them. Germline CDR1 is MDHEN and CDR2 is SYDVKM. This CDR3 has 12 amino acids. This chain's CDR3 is CASTNYGGEQFF. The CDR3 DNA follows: TGTGCCAGCACCAACTACGGCGGTGAGCAGTTCTTC.

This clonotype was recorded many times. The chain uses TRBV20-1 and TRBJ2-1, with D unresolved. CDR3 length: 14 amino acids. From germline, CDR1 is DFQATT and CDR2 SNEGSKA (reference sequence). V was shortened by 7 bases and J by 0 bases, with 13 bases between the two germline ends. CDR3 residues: CSVPLRASYNEQFF. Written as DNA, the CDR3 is TGCAGTGTCCCCCTCCGGGCCTCCTACAATGAGCAGTTCTTC.

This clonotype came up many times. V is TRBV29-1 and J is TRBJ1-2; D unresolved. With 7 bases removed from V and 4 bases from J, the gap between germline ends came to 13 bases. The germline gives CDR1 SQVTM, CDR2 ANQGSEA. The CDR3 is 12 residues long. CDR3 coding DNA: TGCAGCGACGACCGGAGGACCTATGGCTACACCTTC. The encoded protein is CSDDRRTYGYTF.

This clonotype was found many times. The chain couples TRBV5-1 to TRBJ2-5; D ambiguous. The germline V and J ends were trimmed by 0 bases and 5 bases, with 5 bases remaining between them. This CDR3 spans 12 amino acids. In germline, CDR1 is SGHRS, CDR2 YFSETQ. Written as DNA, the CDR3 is TGCGCCAGCAGCTTGGAAGGGGAGACCCAGTACTTC. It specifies CASSLEGETQYF.

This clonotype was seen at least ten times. CDR3 bases: TGTGCCAGCACCTATTGGTACTCTGGAAACACCATATATTTT. As protein: CASTYWYSGNTIYF. The V and J genes are TRBV12-3 or TRBV12-4 and TRBJ1-3; unclear D gene. CDR3 length: 14 residues. Trimming stripped 7 bases from V and 0 bases from J, with 10 bases between.

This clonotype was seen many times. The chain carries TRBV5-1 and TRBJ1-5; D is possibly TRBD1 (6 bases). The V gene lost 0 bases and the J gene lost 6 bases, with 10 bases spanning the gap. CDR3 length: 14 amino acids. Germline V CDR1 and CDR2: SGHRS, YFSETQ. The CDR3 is CASSLERGSQPQHF. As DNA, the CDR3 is TGCGCCAGCAGCTTGGAGAGGGGGAGTCAGCCCCAGCATTTT.

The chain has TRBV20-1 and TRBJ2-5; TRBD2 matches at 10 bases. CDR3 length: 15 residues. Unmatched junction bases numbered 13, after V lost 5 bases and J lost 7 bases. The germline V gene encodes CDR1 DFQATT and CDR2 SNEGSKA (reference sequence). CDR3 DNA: TGCAGTGCTCAGCGGGAGGGCCGGGCGTCGGGGACCCAGTACTTC. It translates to CSAQREGRASGTQYF.

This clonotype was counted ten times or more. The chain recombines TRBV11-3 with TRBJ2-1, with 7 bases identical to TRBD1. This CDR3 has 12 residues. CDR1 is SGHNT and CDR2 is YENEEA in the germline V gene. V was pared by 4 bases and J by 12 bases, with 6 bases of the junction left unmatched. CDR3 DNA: TGTGCCAGCAGCTCGTGGACAGGTAGGCAGTTCTTC. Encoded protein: CASSSWTGRQFF.

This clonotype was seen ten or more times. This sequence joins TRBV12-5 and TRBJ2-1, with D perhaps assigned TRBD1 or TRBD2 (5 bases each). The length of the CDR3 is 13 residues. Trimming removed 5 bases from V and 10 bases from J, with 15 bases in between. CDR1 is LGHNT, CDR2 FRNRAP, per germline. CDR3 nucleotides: TGTGCTAGTGGTCCCGGGGACCTTAGGGAGCAGTTCTTC. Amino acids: CASGPGDLREQFF.

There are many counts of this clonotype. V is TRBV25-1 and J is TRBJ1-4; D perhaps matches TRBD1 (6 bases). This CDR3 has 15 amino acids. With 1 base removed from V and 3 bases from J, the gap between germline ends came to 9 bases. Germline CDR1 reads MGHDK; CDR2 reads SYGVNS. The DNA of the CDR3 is TGTGCCAGCAGTGAATCTAGGGGGTCTAATGAAAAACTGTTTTTT. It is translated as CASSESRGSNEKLFF.

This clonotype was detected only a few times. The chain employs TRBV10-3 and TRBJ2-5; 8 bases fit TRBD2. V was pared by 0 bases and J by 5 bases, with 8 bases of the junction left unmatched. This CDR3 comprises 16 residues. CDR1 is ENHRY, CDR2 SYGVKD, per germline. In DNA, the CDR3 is TGTGCCATCAGTGAGTCGAGAGGACTAGCCGGGGAGACCCAGTACTTC. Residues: CAISESRGLAGETQYF.

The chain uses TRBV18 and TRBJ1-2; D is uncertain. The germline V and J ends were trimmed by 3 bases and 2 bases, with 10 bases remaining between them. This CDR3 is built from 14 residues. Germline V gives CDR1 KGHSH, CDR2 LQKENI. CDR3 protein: CASSPVKSNYGYTF. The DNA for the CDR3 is TGTGCCAGCTCACCGGTTAAGTCGAACTATGGCTACACCTTC.

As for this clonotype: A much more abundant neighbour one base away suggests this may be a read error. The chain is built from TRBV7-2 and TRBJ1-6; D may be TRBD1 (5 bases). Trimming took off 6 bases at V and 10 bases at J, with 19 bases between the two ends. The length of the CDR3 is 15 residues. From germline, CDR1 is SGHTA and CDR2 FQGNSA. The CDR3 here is CASSNTGGVGSPLHF. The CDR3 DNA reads TGTGCCAGCAGTAACACGGGGGGGGTTGGGTCACCCCTCCACTTT.

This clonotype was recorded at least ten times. The CDR3 loop is CAPTGPRDEKLFF. The CDR3 coding sequence is TGTGCCCCCACGGGGCCGAGGGATGAAAAACTGTTTTTT. The chain links TRBV6-2 or TRBV6-3 to TRBJ1-4; maybe TRBD1 (5 bases). This CDR3 region has 13 residues. Germline V gene sequence: CDR1 MNHEY, CDR2 SVGEGT. Trimming cost V 11 bases and J 6 bases, with 16 bases left between them.

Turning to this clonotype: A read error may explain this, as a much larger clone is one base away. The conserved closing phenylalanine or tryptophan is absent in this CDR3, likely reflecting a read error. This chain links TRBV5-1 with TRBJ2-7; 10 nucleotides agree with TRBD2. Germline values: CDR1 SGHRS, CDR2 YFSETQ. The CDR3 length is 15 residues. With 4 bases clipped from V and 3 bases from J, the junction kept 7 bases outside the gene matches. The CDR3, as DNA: TGCGCCAGCAGCCCCGGGACTAGCGCTATCTACGAGCAGTACTTA. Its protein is CASSPGTSAIYEQYL.

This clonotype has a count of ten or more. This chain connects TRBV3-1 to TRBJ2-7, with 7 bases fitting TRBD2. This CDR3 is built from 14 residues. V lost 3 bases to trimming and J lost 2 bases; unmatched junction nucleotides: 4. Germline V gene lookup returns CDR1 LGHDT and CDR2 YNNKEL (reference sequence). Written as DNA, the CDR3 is TGTGCCAGCAGCCAGGGCCGGGGGGCCTACGAGCAGTACTTC. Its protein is CASSQGRGAYEQYF.

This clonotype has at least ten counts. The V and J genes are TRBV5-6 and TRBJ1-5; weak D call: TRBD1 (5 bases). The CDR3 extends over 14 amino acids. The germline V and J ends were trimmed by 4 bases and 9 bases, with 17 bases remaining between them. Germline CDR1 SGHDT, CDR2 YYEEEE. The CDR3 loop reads CASSRGTVGGPQHF. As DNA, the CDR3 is TGTGCCAGCAGCCGAGGGACGGTCGGGGGGCCCCAGCATTTT.

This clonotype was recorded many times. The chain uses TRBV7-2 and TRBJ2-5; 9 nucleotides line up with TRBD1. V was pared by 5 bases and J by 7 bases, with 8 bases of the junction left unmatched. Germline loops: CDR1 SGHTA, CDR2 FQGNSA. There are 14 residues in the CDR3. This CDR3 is CASSDGTGWGTQYF. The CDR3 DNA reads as TGTGCCAGCAGCGACGGGACAGGGTGGGGGACCCAGTACTTC. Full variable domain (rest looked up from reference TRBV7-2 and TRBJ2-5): GAGVSQSPSNKVTEKGKDVELRCDPISGHTALYWYRQSLGQGLEFLIYFQGNSAPDKSGLPSDRFSAERTGGSVSTLTIQRTQQEDSAVYLCASSDGTGWGTQYFGPGTRLLVL.

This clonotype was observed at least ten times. The CDR3 loop is CASSTGTQARNEQFF. The CDR3 DNA reads as TGCGCCAGCAGCACCGGGACCCAGGCCCGCAATGAGCAGTTCTTC. This chain links TRBV5-1 with TRBJ2-1; the D call may be TRBD1 or TRBD2 (5 bases each). Trimming pared 4 bases from V and 6 bases from J, leaving 17 bases between. This CDR3 is 15 amino acids long. Germline V CDR1 and CDR2: SGHRS, YFSETQ.

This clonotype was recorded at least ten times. The CDR3: CASSWPGGGERNEQFF. The CDR3 nucleotides are TGTGCCAGCAGCTGGCCCGGGGGCGGGGAAAGGAATGAGCAGTTCTTC. This sequence joins TRBV7-9 and TRBJ2-1, with D perhaps TRBD1 or TRBD2 (6 bases each). The CDR3 totals 16 residues. The V and J ends lost 4 bases and 7 bases respectively, with 20 bases between them. Germline CDR1 reads SEHNR; CDR2 reads FQNEAQ (reference sequence).

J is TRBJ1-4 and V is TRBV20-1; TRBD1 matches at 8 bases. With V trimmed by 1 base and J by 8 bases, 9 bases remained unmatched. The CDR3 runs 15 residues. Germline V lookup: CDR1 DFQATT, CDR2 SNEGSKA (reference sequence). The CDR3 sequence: CSARVVLDRVEKLFF. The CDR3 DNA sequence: TGCAGTGCTAGAGTTGTCTTGGACAGGGTGGAAAAACTGTTTTTT.